Listed below are T cell receptor beta chains from one sample, sequenced in a study of cytomegalovirus exposure and HLA in healthy donors. Clones were sequenced by immunoSEQ multiplex PCR, and TCRdb holds only the in-frame ones, with some missing. Of approximately 100,000 clones listed, about 68% were seen once; the top ten hold about 2.3%. The sequencing input was PBMCs. All receptors come from a human donor in good health. The conserved cysteine and the conserved F or W are not part of the CDR3 here. Fields, in order: J gene, V gene, CDR3 protein.

j_gene: TRBJ2-1; v_gene: TRBV5-4; CDR3aa: ASSSGQGIYNEQF
j_gene: TRBJ1-2; v_gene: TRBV6-5; CDR3aa: ASSEGQGYGYT
j_gene: TRBJ1-2; v_gene: TRBV19; CDR3aa: ASSIGSDRAVGYT
j_gene: TRBJ1-1; v_gene: TRBV2; CDR3aa: ASKPPNTEAF
j_gene: TRBJ2-6; v_gene: TRBV13; CDR3aa: ASSLWTVSSGANVLT
j_gene: TRBJ1-4; v_gene: TRBV4-3; CDR3aa: ASSQDRPGILLNEKLF
j_gene: TRBJ2-7; v_gene: TRBV7-2; CDR3aa: ASSPQNSYEQY
j_gene: TRBJ2-5; v_gene: TRBV5-6; CDR3aa: ASSLELGRDRGETQY
j_gene: TRBJ2-3; v_gene: TRBV10-3; CDR3aa: AISAAGFSTDTQY
j_gene: TRBJ1-1; v_gene: TRBV5-1; CDR3aa: ASSRDRRNTEAF
j_gene: TRBJ2-7; v_gene: TRBV13; CDR3aa: ASNTGGQDYEQY
j_gene: TRBJ2-1; v_gene: TRBV4-3; CDR3aa: ASSQDGGWLGQF
j_gene: TRBJ1-3; v_gene: TRBV5-1; CDR3aa: ASSLGAGSGNTIY
j_gene: TRBJ2-7; v_gene: TRBV29-1; CDR3aa: SAMRGGYEQY
j_gene: TRBJ1-2; v_gene: TRBV4-2; CDR3aa: ASSQDLGGFYGYT
j_gene: TRBJ2-2; v_gene: TRBV9; CDR3aa: ASSRTPLEARGGIGELF
j_gene: TRBJ2-1; v_gene: TRBV6-1; CDR3aa: ASSEVGVQF
j_gene: TRBJ1-4; v_gene: TRBV6-5; CDR3aa: ASSYSWDSEKLF
j_gene: TRBJ1-5; v_gene: TRBV5-6; CDR3aa: ASSLTTGPNQPQH
j_gene: TRBJ2-7; v_gene: TRBV5-1; CDR3aa: ASSSTPTSGFYEQY